The sample holds a few counts of the clone carrying this T cell receptor (beta chain). The data were obtained in a study of CD8+ T cells in alopecia areata. Extraction of RNA preceded its reverse transcription into cDNA, which served as the sequencing template. Libraries were prepared by immunoSEQ multiplex PCR; TCRdb keeps only in-frame clonotypes and omits some of them. The data show about 200,000 clones, with 45% to 70% seen just once and 4% to 6% held by the top ten. The sequence was obtained from a human donor in good health. The sequencing input was CD8+ T cells sorted from blood.

The CDR3 nucleotides read TGTGCCAGCAGCTTAGGGACTAGCGTACAAGAGACCCAGTACTTC. It yields the protein CASSLGTSVQETQYF. This chain joins TRBV11-2 and TRBJ2-5, with 9 bases aligning to TRBD2. The length of the CDR3 is 15 residues. CDR1 and CDR2 from the germline V gene are SGHAT and FQNNGV. V lost 1 base to trimming and J lost 2 bases; unmatched junction nucleotides: 2.